Following are 25 T cell receptor beta chains from one sample sequenced in a study of cytomegalovirus exposure and HLA in healthy donors. Primers for the PCR totalled 60 Vbeta and 13 Jbeta. TCRdb's copy holds only in-frame clones and misses some; the assay was immunoSEQ multiplex PCR. This table has fewer than 150,000 clones, approximately 80% appearing once. Sequences were obtained from PBMCs. The receptors originated from a man aged 35 to 55 in good health and CMV-seropositive.

This rearrangement joins TRBV7-9 to TRBJ1-6; the D gene is possibly TRBD1 (5 bases). Germline V gives CDR1 SEHNR, CDR2 FQNEAQ (reference sequence). The CDR3 is 11 amino acids. V was clipped by 4 bases and J by 16 bases, with 11 bases between them. The CDR3 DNA reads TGTGCCAGCAGCTCGGACACTATTCTCCACTTT. Translating gives CASSSDTILHF.

The chain links TRBV11-2 to TRBJ2-5; 7 bases map to TRBD2. Germline CDR1 is SGHAT and CDR2 is FQNNGV. The V gene end was trimmed by 3 bases and the J gene end by 7 bases; junction bases not matched to a gene: 11. The CDR3 loop spans 15 amino acids. The CDR3 here is CASSFGLAVEGTQYF. The CDR3 DNA reads TGTGCCAGCAGCTTTGGCCTAGCGGTGGAGGGGACCCAGTACTTC.

The chain carries TRBV5-4 and TRBJ2-6; tentatively, D is TRBD1 (6 bases). The CDR3 has 17 amino acids. CDR1 is SGHNT, CDR2 YYREEE, per germline (reference sequence). Trimming took off 0 bases at V and 3 bases at J, with 13 bases between the two ends. The CDR3 protein is CASSLVWGLDGANVLTF. CDR3 sequence (DNA): TGTGCCAGCAGCTTGGTTTGGGGGCTGGATGGGGCCAACGTCCTGACTTTC.

This chain joins TRBV27 and TRBJ2-5, with a possible D match to TRBD1 (6 bases). Germline V CDR1 and CDR2: MNHEY, SMNVEV (reference sequence). CDR3 length equals 16 residues. V gave up 6 bases and J gave up 5 bases, with 22 bases separating them. Written as DNA, the CDR3 is TGTGCCAGCAGGAAACTCCAGGGGAAGGCTGGGGAGACCCAGTACTTC. Amino acid sequence: CASRKLQGKAGETQYF.

The V gene is TRBV5-1, the J gene TRBJ2-1, with TRBD2 matching 8 bases. V lost 4 bases to trimming and J lost 2 bases; unmatched junction nucleotides: 8. The germline V gene encodes CDR1 SGHRS and CDR2 YFSETQ. The CDR3 sequence is 16 residues long. This CDR3 is CASSPELAEAYNEQFF. The CDR3 DNA is TGCGCCAGCAGCCCGGAACTAGCGGAGGCCTACAATGAGCAGTTCTTC.

The chain's CDR3 is CASSPSSGDTPDTQYF. The CDR3 coding sequence is TGTGCCAGCAGTCCCTCTAGCGGAGACACTCCAGATACGCAGTATTTT. The J gene is TRBJ2-3, the V gene TRBV28; 7 bases align to TRBD2. V dropped 5 bases and J dropped 4; count of bases not matched to a gene: 12. CDR1 is MDHEN and CDR2 is SYDVKM in the germline V gene. The CDR3 has 16 residues.

This clone was recorded once. This chain uses TRBV7-6 with TRBJ1-3; no clear D. This CDR3 region has 13 residues. V shed 6 bases and J shed 4 bases, with 10 bases lying between them. The germline CDR1 and CDR2 sequences are SGHVS and FNYEAQ. The DNA for the CDR3 is TGTGCCAGCAGTCGGGAATTCGGAAACACCATATATTTT. Its translation: CASSREFGNTIYF.

V usage is TRBV30 and J usage is TRBJ1-2, with D perhaps TRBD1 (6 bases). This CDR3 spans 13 amino acids. The germline V and J ends were trimmed by 2 bases and 8 bases, with 15 bases remaining between them. CDR1 GTSNPN and CDR2 SVGIG come from the germline V gene (reference sequence). DNA of the CDR3: TGTGCCTGGAGTAAGAGACAGGCTGGAGGCTACACCTTC. Translating it yields CAWSKRQAGGYTF.

On this clone itself: The junction and the germline gene differ at one end; a read error may be behind it. The genes are TRBV7-7 and TRBJ2-5; maybe TRBD2 (6 bases). There are 16 residues in the CDR3. CDR1 is SSHAT, CDR2 FNYEAQ, per germline (reference sequence). The CDR3 sequence: CASSQNSGDGRETQYF. CDR3 coding DNA: TGTGCTAGCAGCCAAAATAGCGGCGATGGCCGAGAGACCCAGTACTTC.

This sequence joins TRBV10-2 and TRBJ1-6; no firm D call. This CDR3 region has 16 residues. Trimming took 7 bases from V and 6 from J, leaving 19 bases between them. Germline V gives CDR1 WSHSY, CDR2 SAAADI. CDR3 sequence: CASTEGGGIRNSPLHF. For the CDR3, the DNA is TGCGCCAGCACCGAGGGAGGAGGGATCCGTAATTCACCCCTCCACTTT.

This chain uses TRBV5-4 with TRBJ1-5; 9 bases agree with TRBD1. CDR3 length: 15 residues. Germline CDR1 and CDR2: SGHNT and YYREEE (reference sequence). The J segment lost 1 base and the V segment lost 5 bases, leaving 4 bases of the junction unmatched. The DNA of the CDR3 is TGTGCCAGCAGTTCCGGGACAGGGAGCAATCAGCCCCAGCATTTT. Amino acids: CASSSGTGSNQPQHF. Full variable domain (missing parts from reference TRBV5-4 and TRBJ1-5): ETGVTQSPTHLIKTRGQQVTLRCSSQSGHNTVSWYQQALGQGPQFIFQYYREEENGRGNFPPRFSGLQFPNYSSELNVNALELDDSALYLCASSSGTGSNQPQHFGDGTRLSIL.

The chain carries TRBV2 and TRBJ1-1; 10 nucleotides match TRBD1. Losses at the gene ends were 6 bases for V and 8 bases for J; bases not matched to a gene: 9. Looked up from germline, CDR1 is SNHLY and CDR2 is FYNNEI. The CDR3 extends over 14 amino acids. In DNA form, the CDR3 reads TGTGCCAGCAGCCGACGACAGGGGGCAAGCGAAGCTTTCTTT. It specifies CASSRRQGASEAFF.

The chain links TRBV7-2 to TRBJ2-3; D is undetermined. The V and J ends lost 7 bases and 4 bases respectively, with 6 bases between them. Germline V lookup: CDR1 SGHTA, CDR2 FQGNSA. The CDR3 runs to 11 residues. In DNA form, the CDR3 reads TGTGCCAGCACCAGCGCAGATACGCAGTATTTT. Amino acid sequence: CASTSADTQYF.

The chain employs TRBV18 and TRBJ1-1; D perhaps matches TRBD1 (5 bases). V dropped 3 bases and J dropped 7 bases, with 24 bases sitting between them. CDR3 length: 17 amino acids. The germline V gene has CDR1 KGHSH and CDR2 LQKENI. The CDR3 sequence is CASSPSARTNYGGEAFF. For the CDR3, the DNA is TGTGCCAGCTCACCTTCCGCCCGGACTAACTACGGGGGTGAAGCTTTCTTT.

Only a few counts were recorded for this clone. The chain recombines TRBV4-1 with TRBJ2-7; TRBD1 agrees at 9 bases. Germline V gene lookup returns CDR1 MGHRA and CDR2 YSYEKL. Unmatched junction bases numbered 10, after V lost 4 bases and J lost 6 bases. The CDR3 loop spans 15 amino acids. CDR3 coding DNA: TGCGCCAGCAGCCTTGGAGGACAGGGGCTCCCCGAGCAGTACTTC. This codes for CASSLGGQGLPEQYF.

The gene calls are TRBV15 and TRBJ1-2; no clear D. This CDR3 spans 15 amino acids. Trimming stripped 1 base from V and 0 bases from J, with 9 bases between. The germline V gene encodes CDR1 LNHNV and CDR2 YYDKDF (reference sequence). The CDR3 here is CATSRVVNSNYGYTF. The CDR3, as DNA: TGTGCCACCAGCAGAGTCGTGAACTCTAACTATGGCTACACCTTC.

The chain uses TRBV10-2 and TRBJ1-5, with 7 bases matching TRBD1. Germline loops: CDR1 WSHSY, CDR2 SAAADI. V lost 6 bases and J lost 4; bases outside the gene matches: 6. The CDR3 sequence is 14 residues long. CDR3 DNA sequence: TGCGCCAGCAGCCCCGGACAGGAGAATCAGCCCCAGCATTTT. It is translated as CASSPGQENQPQHF.

This chain uses TRBV5-1 with TRBJ2-5; D uncertain. This CDR3 region has 12 residues. Germline assignment: CDR1 SGHRS and CDR2 YFSETQ. V dropped 0 bases and J dropped 3 bases, with 3 bases sitting between them. The DNA for the CDR3 is TGCGCCAGCAGCTTGGCCGAAGAGACCCAGTACTTC. It encodes CASSLAEETQYF. The complete variable domain, with remaining parts taken from reference TRBV5-1 and TRBJ2-5, reads KAGVTQTPRYLIKTRGQQVTLSCSPISGHRSVSWYQQTPGQGLQFLFEYFSETQRNKGNFPGRFSGRQFSNSRSEMNVSTLELGDSALYLCASSLAEETQYFGPGTRLLVL.

This clone was recorded only once. The chain couples TRBV10-2 to TRBJ2-7; 10 bases map to TRBD2. The germline V gene has CDR1 WSHSY and CDR2 SAAADI. The V and J ends lost 5 bases and 2 bases, in that order; junction bases with no gene match: 6. This CDR3 is 15 amino acids long. The CDR3 sequence: CASSLAGGGPYEQYF. CDR3 sequence (DNA): TGCGCCAGCAGTTTAGCGGGAGGTGGACCCTACGAGCAGTACTTC.

The chain joins TRBV9 to TRBJ2-7; 10 bases are a match to TRBD2. The CDR3 extends over 15 amino acids. CDR1 is SGDLS and CDR2 is YYNGEE in the germline V gene. J gave up 0 bases and V 2 bases, and 2 bases lay outside the gene matches. The CDR3 coding sequence is TGTGCCAGCAGCGTGGGACTAGCGATCTCCTACGAGCAGTACTTC. Its protein product is CASSVGLAISYEQYF. Using reference TRBV9 and TRBJ2-7 for the parts outside the CDR3, the full variable domain is DSGVTQTPKHLITATGQRVTLRCSPRSGDLSVYWYQQSLDQGLQFLIQYYNGEERAKGNILERFSAQQFPDLHSELNLSSLELGDSALYFCASSVGLAISYEQYFGPGTRLTVT.

The chain is built from TRBV9 and TRBJ2-7, with TRBD1 as a possible D gene (7 bases). The CDR3 has 13 amino acids. Germline lookup yields CDR1 SGDLS and CDR2 YYNGEE. The V end lost 4 bases, the J end lost 3 bases, and 11 bases lay between the germline ends. The CDR3 coding sequence is TGTGCCAGCAGCCCAGGGGGGTTCTACGAGCAGTACTTC. Amino acids: CASSPGGFYEQYF.

This chain links TRBV14 with TRBJ1-2; a possible D gene is TRBD1 (6 bases). Germline CDR1 SGHDN, CDR2 FVKESK. V was pared by 5 bases and J by 3 bases, with 22 bases between. The CDR3 is made up of 17 amino acids. Written as DNA, the CDR3 is TGTGCCAGCAGCAACAGGGCAGGGGCCGTATCTCACTATGGCTACACCTTC. This translates into CASSNRAGAVSHYGYTF.

The chain couples TRBV18 to TRBJ1-2; D is ambiguous. This CDR3 contains 15 residues. Trimming shortened V by 0 bases and J by 3 bases, and 11 bases separated the two germline ends. Germline CDR1 is KGHSH and CDR2 is LQKENI. The CDR3 sequence is CASSPPQQRDYGYTF. DNA for the CDR3: TGTGCCAGCTCACCACCCCAACAGAGGGACTATGGCTACACCTTC.

The V and J genes are TRBV5-1 and TRBJ2-5; D perhaps matches TRBD2 (5 bases). CDR3 length: 14 amino acids. CDR1 SGHRS and CDR2 YFSETQ come from the germline V gene. With 0 bases removed from V and 5 bases from J, the gap between germline ends came to 11 bases. The CDR3 protein is CASSLGTSRETQYF. Here the CDR3 DNA reads TGCGCCAGCAGCTTGGGGACTTCAAGGGAGACCCAGTACTTC.

The gene calls are TRBV13 and TRBJ2-7, with TRBD2 matching over 7 bases. After removal of 5 bases from V and 4 bases from J, the junction contained 11 bases not matched to a gene. From germline, CDR1 is PRHDT and CDR2 FYEKMQ (reference sequence). The CDR3 is made up of 15 amino acids. The CDR3 is CASSGGLSGTYEQYF. The DNA for the CDR3 is TGTGCCAGCAGCGGGGGACTAAGCGGCACTTACGAGCAGTACTTC.